Given below is one TCR beta chain in context. One junction end disagrees with the germline gene, perhaps due to a read error. The sample comes from a study of blood T cell repertoires in COVID-19. At the level of the study: COVID-19 samples collected from the United States, Italy and Spain covered acute and convalescent phases. T cells, B-cell-depleted T cells, or PBMCs supplied cDNA or gDNA.

CDR3 size: 11 residues. The germline CDR1 and CDR2 sequences are GTSNPN and SVGIG (reference sequence). Authors' processing steps: Estimated nucleated cell counts came from reference gene primer amplification. This table comes from immunoSEQ multiplex PCR, and its TCRdb copy is limited to in-frame clones, with some not included. V and J calls plus clone size are reproduced from that table; the DNA served to infer D and trimming. The sample shows about 120,000 clones, more than 80% of them seen only once. The material sequenced was peripheral blood. The sequence derives from a woman in her forties or fifties with acute or convalescent COVID-19. This chain links TRBV30 with TRBJ2-5; D gene ambiguous. CDR3 loop: CAWRKGEAQYF. The CDR3 nucleotides read TGTGCCTGGAGAAAAGGAGAGGCCCAGTACTTC.